The present T cell receptor (beta chain) was sequenced within a study of CD8+CD57+ T cells in acquired aplastic anemia. Sequenced patients had shown CD8+CD57+ cell expansion by flow cytometry. Regarding the study as a whole: Twenty-nine sequences, all CD8+ CDR3, were shared between patients and controls.

The use of genomic DNA as template underpinned the TCR beta VDJ and CDR3 profiling. TCRdb redid the calling of the reads with MiXCR, one entry per CDR3 protein. The repertoire holds 150,000 to 200,000 distinct CDR3 sequences, with around 52% as singletons. This clonotype was counted many times. Its antigen is currently unknown. V shed 0 bases and J 4 bases; nucleotides not matched to a gene: 5. The CDR3 extends over 15 amino acids. CDR1 and CDR2 from the germline V gene are DFQATT and SNEGSKA (reference sequence). The V and J genes are TRBV20-1 and TRBJ1-2; TRBD1 aligns across 10 bases. The receptor was derived from a human donor with aplastic anemia. Sequenced material: sorted CD4+, CD8+, or CD8+CD57+ T cells (not recorded which) from PBMCs. CDR3 coding DNA: TGCAGTGCTAGAGATGTCGGACAGGGGGTCTATGGCTACACCTTC. This codes for CSARDVGQGVYGYTF.